The sequence of this T cell receptor beta chain was determined in a study of blood T cell repertoires in COVID-19. Produced via immunoSEQ multiplex PCR; TCRdb's table is partial and in-frame only. Of a few hundred thousand clones listed, roughly 85% are singletons. This TCR was recovered from a woman between 18 and 29 years old with acute or convalescent COVID-19. Sequenced input: peripheral blood.

CDR3 in DNA: TGTGCCAGCAGTTACTTAGAGAACACTGAAGCTTTCTTT. Translating gives CASSYLENTEAFF. The V and J genes are TRBV6-2 or TRBV6-3 and TRBJ1-1, with D unresolved. Germline V gene sequence: CDR1 MNHEY, CDR2 SVGEGT. V lost 1 base, J lost 1 base, and 4 bases lay in between. The CDR3 totals 13 residues.